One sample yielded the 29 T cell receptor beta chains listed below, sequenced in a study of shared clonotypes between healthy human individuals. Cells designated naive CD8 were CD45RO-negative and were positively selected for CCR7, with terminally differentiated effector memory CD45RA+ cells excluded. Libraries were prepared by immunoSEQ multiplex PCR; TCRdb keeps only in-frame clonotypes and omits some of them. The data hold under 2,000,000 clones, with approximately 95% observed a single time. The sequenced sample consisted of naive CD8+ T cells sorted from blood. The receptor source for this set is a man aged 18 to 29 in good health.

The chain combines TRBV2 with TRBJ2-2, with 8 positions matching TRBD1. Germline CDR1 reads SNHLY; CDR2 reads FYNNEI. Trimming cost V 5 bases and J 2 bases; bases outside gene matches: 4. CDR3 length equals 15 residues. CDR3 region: CASSRGQGNTGELFF. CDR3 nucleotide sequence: TGTGCCAGCAGTCGAGGACAGGGTAACACCGGGGAGCTGTTTTTT.

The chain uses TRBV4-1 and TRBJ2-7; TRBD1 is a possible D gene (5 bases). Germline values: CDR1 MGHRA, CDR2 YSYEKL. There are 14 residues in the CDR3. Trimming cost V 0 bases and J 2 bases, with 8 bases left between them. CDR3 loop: CASSQEDIPYEQYF. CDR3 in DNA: TGCGCCAGCAGCCAAGAGGACATCCCCTACGAGCAGTACTTC.

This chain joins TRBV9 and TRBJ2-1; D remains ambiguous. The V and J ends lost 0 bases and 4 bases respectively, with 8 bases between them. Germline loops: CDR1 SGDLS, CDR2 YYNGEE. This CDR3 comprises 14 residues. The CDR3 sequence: CASSVAEGYNEQFF. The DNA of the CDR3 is TGTGCCAGCAGCGTAGCGGAAGGATACAATGAGCAGTTCTTC.

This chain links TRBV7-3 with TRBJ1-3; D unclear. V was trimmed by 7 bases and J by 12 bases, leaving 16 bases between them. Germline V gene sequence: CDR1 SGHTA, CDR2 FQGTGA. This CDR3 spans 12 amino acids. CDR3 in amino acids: CASTDQTGGIYF. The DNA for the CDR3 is TGTGCCAGCACCGATCAAACGGGTGGCATATATTTT.

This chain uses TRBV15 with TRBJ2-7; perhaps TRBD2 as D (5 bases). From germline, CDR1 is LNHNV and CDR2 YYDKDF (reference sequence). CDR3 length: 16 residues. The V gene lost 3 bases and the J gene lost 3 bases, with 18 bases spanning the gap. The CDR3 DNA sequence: TGTGCCACCAGCAGTGAGGACTCCACGCAAGGCTACGAGCAGTACTTC. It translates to CATSSEDSTQGYEQYF.

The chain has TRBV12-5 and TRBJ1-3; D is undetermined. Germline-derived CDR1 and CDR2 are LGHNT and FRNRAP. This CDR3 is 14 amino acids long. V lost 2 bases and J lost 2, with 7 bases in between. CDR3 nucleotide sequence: TGTGCTAGTGGTTTGTACGCAACTGGAAACACCATATATTTT. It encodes CASGLYATGNTIYF. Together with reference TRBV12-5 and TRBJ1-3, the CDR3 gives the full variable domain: DARVTQTPRHKVTEMGQEVTMRCQPILGHNTVFWYRQTMMQGLELLAYFRNRAPLDDSGMPKDRFSAEMPDATLATLKIQPSEPRDSAVYFCASGLYATGNTIYFGEGSWLTVV.

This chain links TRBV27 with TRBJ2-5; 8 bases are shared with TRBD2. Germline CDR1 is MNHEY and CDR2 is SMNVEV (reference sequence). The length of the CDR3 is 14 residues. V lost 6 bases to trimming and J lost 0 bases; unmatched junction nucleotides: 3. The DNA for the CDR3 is TGTGCCAGCAGCGTACTAGCGGACCAAGAGACCCAGTACTTC. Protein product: CASSVLADQETQYF.

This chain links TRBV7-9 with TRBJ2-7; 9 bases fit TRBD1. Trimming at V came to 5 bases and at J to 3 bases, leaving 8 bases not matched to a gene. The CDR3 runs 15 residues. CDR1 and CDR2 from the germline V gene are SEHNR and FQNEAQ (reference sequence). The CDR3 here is CASSLGQGPYYEQYF. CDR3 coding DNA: TGTGCCAGCAGCCTGGGACAGGGTCCCTACTACGAGCAGTACTTC.

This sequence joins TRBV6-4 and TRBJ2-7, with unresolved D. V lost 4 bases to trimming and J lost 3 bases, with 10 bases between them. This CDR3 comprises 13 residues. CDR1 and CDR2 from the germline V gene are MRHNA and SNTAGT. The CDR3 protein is CASSARPNYEQYF. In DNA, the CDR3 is TGTGCCAGCAGTGCCCGACCAAACTACGAGCAGTACTTC.

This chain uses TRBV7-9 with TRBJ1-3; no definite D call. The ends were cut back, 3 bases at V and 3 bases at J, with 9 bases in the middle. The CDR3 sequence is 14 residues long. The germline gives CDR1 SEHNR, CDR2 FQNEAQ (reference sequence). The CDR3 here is CASSLVTDGNTIYF. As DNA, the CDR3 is TGTGCCAGCAGCTTGGTCACCGATGGAAACACCATATATTTT.

The CDR3 DNA reads TGTGCCAGCTCACCGGAGGACGGATATGGCTACACCTTC. It encodes CASSPEDGYGYTF. The V and J genes are TRBV18 and TRBJ1-2; D is ambiguous. V dropped 3 bases and J dropped 5 bases, with 10 bases sitting between them. Germline V gene sequence: CDR1 KGHSH, CDR2 LQKENI. CDR3 length: 13 residues.

Written as DNA, the CDR3 is TGTGCCAGCAGTTTGGCAGGGTTCCACGAGCAGTACTTC. The encoded protein is CASSLAGFHEQYF. The gene calls are TRBV28 and TRBJ2-7, with D possibly matching TRBD1 (5 bases). Germline CDR1 MDHEN, CDR2 SYDVKM. Between the trimmed V and J ends, which lost 3 bases and 5 bases, there was a span of 11 bases. The CDR3 contains 13 residues.

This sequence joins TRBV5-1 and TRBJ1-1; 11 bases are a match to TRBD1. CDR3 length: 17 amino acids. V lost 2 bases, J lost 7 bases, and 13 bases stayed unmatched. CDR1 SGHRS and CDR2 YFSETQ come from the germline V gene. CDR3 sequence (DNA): TGCGCCAGCAGCTTAAATTCCGGGACAGGGGGTCGAATTGAAGCTTTCTTT. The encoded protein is CASSLNSGTGGRIEAFF.

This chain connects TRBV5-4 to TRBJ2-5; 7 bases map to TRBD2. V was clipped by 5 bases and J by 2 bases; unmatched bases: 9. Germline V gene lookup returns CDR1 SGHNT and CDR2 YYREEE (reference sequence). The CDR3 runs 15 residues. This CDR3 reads CASSPLPSGQETQYF. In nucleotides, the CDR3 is TGTGCCAGCAGTCCCCTCCCTAGCGGACAAGAGACCCAGTACTTC.

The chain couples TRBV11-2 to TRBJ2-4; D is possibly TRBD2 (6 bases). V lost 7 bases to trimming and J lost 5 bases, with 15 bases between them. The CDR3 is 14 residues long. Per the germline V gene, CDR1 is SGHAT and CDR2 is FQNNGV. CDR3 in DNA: TGTGCCAGCACCGCGATGGGGGGAGAAAACATTCAGTACTTC. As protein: CASTAMGGENIQYF.

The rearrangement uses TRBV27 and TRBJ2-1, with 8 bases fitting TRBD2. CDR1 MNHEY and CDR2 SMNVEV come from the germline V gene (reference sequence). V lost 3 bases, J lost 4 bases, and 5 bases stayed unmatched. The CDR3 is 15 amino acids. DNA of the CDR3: TGTGCCAGCAGTTTGACGGGGGGGCAATACAATGAGCAGTTCTTC. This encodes CASSLTGGQYNEQFF.

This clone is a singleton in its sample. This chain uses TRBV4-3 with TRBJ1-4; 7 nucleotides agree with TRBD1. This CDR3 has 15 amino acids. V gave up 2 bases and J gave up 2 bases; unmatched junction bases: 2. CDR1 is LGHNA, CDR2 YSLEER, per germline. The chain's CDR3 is CASSQLTGTNEKLFF. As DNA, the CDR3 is TGCGCCAGCAGCCAATTGACAGGGACTAATGAAAAACTGTTTTTT.

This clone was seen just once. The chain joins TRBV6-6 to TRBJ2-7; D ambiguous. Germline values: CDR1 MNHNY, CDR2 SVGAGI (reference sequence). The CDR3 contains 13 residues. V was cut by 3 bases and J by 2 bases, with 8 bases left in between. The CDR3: CASSYLGTYEQYF. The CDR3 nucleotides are TGTGCCAGCAGTTATTTGGGGACCTACGAGCAGTACTTC.

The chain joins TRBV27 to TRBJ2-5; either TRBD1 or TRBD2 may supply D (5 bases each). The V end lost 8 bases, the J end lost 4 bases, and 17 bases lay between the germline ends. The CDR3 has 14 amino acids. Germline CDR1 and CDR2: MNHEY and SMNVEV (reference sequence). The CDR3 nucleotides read TGTGCCAGCTCCCGGGACCCTCCCAGAGAGACCCAGTACTTC. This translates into CASSRDPPRETQYF.

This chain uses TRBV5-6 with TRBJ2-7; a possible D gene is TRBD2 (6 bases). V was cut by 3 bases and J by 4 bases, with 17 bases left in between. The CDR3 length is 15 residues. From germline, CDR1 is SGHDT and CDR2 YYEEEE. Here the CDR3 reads CASSYEMGGFYEQYF. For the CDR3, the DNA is TGTGCCAGCAGCTACGAGATGGGGGGATTTTACGAGCAGTACTTC.

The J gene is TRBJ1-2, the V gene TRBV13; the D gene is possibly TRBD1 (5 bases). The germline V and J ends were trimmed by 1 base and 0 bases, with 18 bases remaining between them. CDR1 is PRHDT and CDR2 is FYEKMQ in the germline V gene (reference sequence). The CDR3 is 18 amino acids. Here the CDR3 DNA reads TGTGCCAGCAGCTTAGCAGGGTCGGGGGGACCTCCTAACTATGGCTACACCTTC. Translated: CASSLAGSGGPPNYGYTF. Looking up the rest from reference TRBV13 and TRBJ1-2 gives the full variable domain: AAGVIQSPRHLIKEKRETATLKCYPIPRHDTVYWYQQGPGQDPQFLISFYEKMQSDKGSIPDRFSAQQFSDYHSELNMSSLELGDSALYFCASSLAGSGGPPNYGYTFGSGTRLTVV.

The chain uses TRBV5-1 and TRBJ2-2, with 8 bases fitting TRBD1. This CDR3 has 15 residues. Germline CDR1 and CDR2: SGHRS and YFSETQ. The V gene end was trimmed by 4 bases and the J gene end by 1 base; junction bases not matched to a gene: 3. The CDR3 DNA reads TGCGCCAGCAGCGGCGGACAGGGGAACACCGGGGAGCTGTTTTTT. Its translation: CASSGGQGNTGELFF.

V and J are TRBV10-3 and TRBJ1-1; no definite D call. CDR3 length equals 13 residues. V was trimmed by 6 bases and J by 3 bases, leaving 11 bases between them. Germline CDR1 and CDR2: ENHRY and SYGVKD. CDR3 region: CAIRIDKYTEAFF. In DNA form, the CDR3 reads TGTGCCATCAGAATTGACAAGTACACTGAAGCTTTCTTT.

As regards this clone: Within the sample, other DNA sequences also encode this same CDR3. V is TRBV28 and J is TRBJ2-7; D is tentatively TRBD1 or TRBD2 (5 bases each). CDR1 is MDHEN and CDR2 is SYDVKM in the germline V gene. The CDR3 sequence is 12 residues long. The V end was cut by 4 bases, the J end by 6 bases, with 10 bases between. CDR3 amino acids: CASSSSGGEQYF. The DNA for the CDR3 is TGTGCCAGCAGTTCTAGTGGGGGCGAGCAGTACTTC.

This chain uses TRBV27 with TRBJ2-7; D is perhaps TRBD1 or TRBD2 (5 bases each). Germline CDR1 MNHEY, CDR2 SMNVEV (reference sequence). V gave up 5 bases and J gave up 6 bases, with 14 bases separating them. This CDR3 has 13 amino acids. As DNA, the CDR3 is TGTGCCAGCAGTCTAGGGTCCGGGGCCGAGCAGTACTTC. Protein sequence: CASSLGSGAEQYF.

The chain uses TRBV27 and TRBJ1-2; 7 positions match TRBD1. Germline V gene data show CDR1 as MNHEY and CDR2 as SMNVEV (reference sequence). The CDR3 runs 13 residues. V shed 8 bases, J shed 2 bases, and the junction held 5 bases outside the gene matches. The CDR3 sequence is CASRQGTNYGYTF. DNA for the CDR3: TGTGCCAGCCGACAGGGCACAAACTATGGCTACACCTTC.

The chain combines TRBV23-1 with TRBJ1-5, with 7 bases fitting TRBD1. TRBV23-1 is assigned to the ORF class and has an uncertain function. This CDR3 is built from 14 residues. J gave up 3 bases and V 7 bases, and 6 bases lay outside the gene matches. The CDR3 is CASIADRHNQPQHF. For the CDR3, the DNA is TGCGCCAGCATCGCGGACAGGCACAATCAGCCCCAGCATTTT.

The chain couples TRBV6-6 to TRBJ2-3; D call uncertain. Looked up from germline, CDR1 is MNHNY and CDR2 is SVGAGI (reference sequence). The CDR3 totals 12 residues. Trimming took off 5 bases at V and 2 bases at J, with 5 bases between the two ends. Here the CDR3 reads CASSDLTDTQYF. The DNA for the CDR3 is TGTGCCAGCAGTGACCTCACAGATACGCAGTATTTT.

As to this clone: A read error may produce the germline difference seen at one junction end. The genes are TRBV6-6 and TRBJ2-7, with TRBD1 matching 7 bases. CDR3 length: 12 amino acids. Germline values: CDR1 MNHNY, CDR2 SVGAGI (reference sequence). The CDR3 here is CASSPDRTAMDF. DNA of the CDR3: TGTGCCAGCAGTCCGGACAGGACAGCTATGGACTTC.